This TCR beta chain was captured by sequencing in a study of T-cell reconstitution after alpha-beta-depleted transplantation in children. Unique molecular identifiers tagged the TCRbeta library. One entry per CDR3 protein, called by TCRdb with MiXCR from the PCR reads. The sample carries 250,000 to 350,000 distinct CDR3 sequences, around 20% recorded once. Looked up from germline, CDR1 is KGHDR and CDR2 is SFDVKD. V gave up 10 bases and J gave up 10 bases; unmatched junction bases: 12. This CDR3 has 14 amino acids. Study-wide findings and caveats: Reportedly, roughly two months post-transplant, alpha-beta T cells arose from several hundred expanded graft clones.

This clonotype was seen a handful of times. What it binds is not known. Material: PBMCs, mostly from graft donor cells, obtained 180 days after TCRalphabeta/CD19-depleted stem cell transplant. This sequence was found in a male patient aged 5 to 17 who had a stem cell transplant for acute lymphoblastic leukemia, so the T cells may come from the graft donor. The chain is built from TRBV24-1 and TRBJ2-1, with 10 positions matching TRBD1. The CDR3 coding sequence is TGTGCCACTGCTGCCGGGACAGGGGCTGGGGAGCAGTTCTTC. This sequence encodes CATAAGTGAGEQFF.